The rows below give T cell receptor beta chains drawn from one sample of a study of blood T cell repertoires in COVID-19. Clones were sequenced by immunoSEQ multiplex PCR, and TCRdb holds only the in-frame ones, with some missing. The sample has about 150,000 clones, about 73% seen once. Sequenced material: peripheral blood. The receptors originated from a man older than 75 with acute or convalescent COVID-19. Each CDR3 is given with its conserved first and last residue. The D gene is left open where the match is weak. A row's size may be missing; if present it is once, few, many or a size class.

j_gene,abundance,v_gene,d_gene,CDR3nt,CDR3aa
TRBJ2-3,NA,TRBV15,NA,TGTGCCACCATCAAGAGGGCAGATACGCAGTATTTT,CATIKRADTQYF
TRBJ2-3,NA,TRBV3-1/TRBV3-2,TRBD2,TGTGCCAGCAGCCAAAGTGCAGCGGGGGGGCCCCGGACCCCCCCCGATACGCAGTATTTT,CASSQSAAGGPRTPPDTQYF
TRBJ1-4,few,TRBV7-6,TRBD1,TGTGCCAGCAGCTTACAGCCCACAGGGACAGCGGCAACTAATGAAAAACTGTTTTTT,CASSLQPTGTAATNEKLFF
TRBJ2-2,NA,TRBV6-5,TRBD1,TGTGCCAGCACCCTGGGACAGGGGGCTTCCGGGGAGCTGTTTTTT,CASTLGQGASGELFF
TRBJ1-2,NA,TRBV3-1/TRBV3-2,TRBD1,TGTGCCAGCAGCGCTCGGACAGGGGGCGTGGTTGGCTACACCTTC,CASSARTGGVVGYTF
TRBJ2-5,few,TRBV5-1,TRBD1,TGCGCCAGCAGCTTGGGAAGGACAGGGCAGGAGACCCAGTACTTC,CASSLGRTGQETQYF
TRBJ1-6,NA,TRBV6-5,NA,TGTGCCAGCAGTCCCTTCCGGAATTCACCCCTCCACTTT,CASSPFRNSPLHF
TRBJ1-1,NA,TRBV12-3/TRBV12-4,NA,TGTGCCAGCAGCCACCAGGGGACTGAAGCTTTCTTT,CASSHQGTEAFF
TRBJ1-2,few,TRBV29-1,NA,TGCAACATTGACGGGGATGAAGGCTACACCTTC,CNIDGDEGYTF
TRBJ1-2,NA,TRBV5-1,NA,TGCGCCAGCAGACCGCCTACTATACCAGAATCCGTAGGCTATGGCTACACCTTC,CASRPPTIPESVGYGYTF
TRBJ1-6,NA,TRBV4-1,TRBD1,TGCGCCAGCAGCCGCGAACCATCCCTGGACAGGTTTAATTCACCCCTCCACTTT,CASSREPSLDRFNSPLHF